This is a list of T cell receptor beta chains from one sample in a study of T cell changes during pregnancy in multiple sclerosis. Produced via immunoSEQ multiplex PCR; TCRdb's table is partial and in-frame only. The table includes around 70,000 clones, approximately 94% detected once. Specimen: peripheral blood, collected in the third trimester of pregnancy. All receptors come from a female donor with multiple sclerosis, enrolled in a pregnancy study. Each CDR3 is given with its conserved first and last residue. A D gene is named only where the DNA matches it firmly. Only some rows state a clone size, as once, few, many or a class for expanded clones.

CDR3aa: CASRDGGGSYNEQFF
CDR3nt: TGTGCCAGCAGAGACGGCGGGGGTTCCTACAATGAGCAGTTCTTC
j_gene: TRBJ2-1
v_gene: TRBV6-6
abundance: .
d_gene: TRBD2

CDR3aa: CASSLGGGGPNSPLHF
CDR3nt: TGTGCCAGCAGCTTGGGGGGAGGAGGACCCAATTCACCCCTCCACTTT
j_gene: TRBJ1-6
v_gene: TRBV5-6
abundance: .
d_gene: .

CDR3aa: CASSSQRGSVETQYF
CDR3nt: TGTGCTAGCAGCTCCCAGCGGGGGAGCGTAGAGACCCAGTACTTC
j_gene: TRBJ2-5
v_gene: TRBV7-7
abundance: .
d_gene: TRBD2

CDR3aa: CASSLAGGANTDTQYF
CDR3nt: TGTGCCAGCAGTTTAGCCGGGGGGGCCAACACAGATACGCAGTATTTT
j_gene: TRBJ2-3
v_gene: TRBV5-6
abundance: .
d_gene: TRBD2

CDR3aa: CAWSVLGGVRPQHF
CDR3nt: TGTGCCTGGAGTGTACTCGGGGGGGTAAGGCCCCAGCATTTT
j_gene: TRBJ1-5
v_gene: TRBV30
abundance: .
d_gene: .

CDR3aa: CASRTAGSPNTEAFF
CDR3nt: TGTGCCAGCCGAACGGCGGGCAGTCCGAACACTGAAGCTTTCTTT
j_gene: TRBJ1-1
v_gene: TRBV18
abundance: .
d_gene: .

CDR3aa: CAWKHWTATNYGYTF
CDR3nt: TGTGCCTGGAAGCACTGGACAGCGACTAACTATGGCTACACCTTC
j_gene: TRBJ1-2
v_gene: TRBV30
abundance: .
d_gene: .

CDR3aa: CASTLDRVGGYTF
CDR3nt: TGTGCCAGCACCCTAGACAGGGTGGGTGGCTACACCTTC
j_gene: TRBJ1-2
v_gene: TRBV6-1
abundance: .
d_gene: TRBD1

CDR3aa: CASRTGGTYEQYF
CDR3nt: TGTGCCAGCAGGACAGGGGGCACCTACGAGCAGTACTTC
j_gene: TRBJ2-7
v_gene: TRBV6-1
abundance: .
d_gene: TRBD1

CDR3aa: CAISAAGTVYNEQFF
CDR3nt: TGTGCCATCAGTGCGGCCGGGACAGTATACAATGAGCAGTTCTTC
j_gene: TRBJ2-1
v_gene: TRBV10-3
abundance: .
d_gene: TRBD1

CDR3aa: CAWSSLTGELFF
CDR3nt: TGTGCCTGGAGTTCCCTTACCGGGGAGCTGTTTTTT
j_gene: TRBJ2-2
v_gene: TRBV30
abundance: .
d_gene: .

CDR3aa: CASSYQDRTFTEAFF
CDR3nt: TGTGCCAGCAGCTACCAAGACAGGACTTTCACTGAAGCTTTCTTT
j_gene: TRBJ1-1
v_gene: TRBV14
abundance: .
d_gene: .

CDR3aa: CASSLWEMETQYF
CDR3nt: TGTGCTAGCAGCCTTTGGGAGATGGAGACCCAGTACTTC
j_gene: TRBJ2-5
v_gene: TRBV7-7
abundance: .
d_gene: .

CDR3aa: CASSRRQGLSYEQYF
CDR3nt: TGTGCCAGCAGCCGGCGACAGGGCCTCTCCTACGAGCAGTACTTC
j_gene: TRBJ2-7
v_gene: TRBV14
abundance: .
d_gene: TRBD1

CDR3aa: CASSGQRNQPQHF
CDR3nt: TGTGCCAGCAGCGGACAACGGAATCAGCCCCAGCATTTT
j_gene: TRBJ1-5
v_gene: TRBV6-7
abundance: .
d_gene: .

CDR3aa: CASSLRAGGPSSYNEQFF
CDR3nt: TGTGCCAGCAGCTTGAGGGCAGGGGGTCCGAGCTCCTACAATGAGCAGTTCTTC
j_gene: TRBJ2-1
v_gene: TRBV11-3
abundance: .
d_gene: TRBD1

CDR3aa: CASKAGGYTGELFF
CDR3nt: TGTGCCAGCAAGGCGGGGGGCTACACCGGGGAGCTGTTTTTT
j_gene: TRBJ2-2
v_gene: TRBV9
abundance: .
d_gene: TRBD2

CDR3aa: CASSYGGTGSGELFF
CDR3nt: TGTGCCAGCAGTTACGGCGGGACAGGGTCCGGGGAGCTGTTTTTT
j_gene: TRBJ2-2
v_gene: TRBV6-5
abundance: .
d_gene: TRBD1

CDR3aa: CASYDTSSGNTIYF
CDR3nt: TGTGCCTCCTATGACACCAGCTCTGGAAACACCATATATTTT
j_gene: TRBJ1-3
v_gene: TRBV30
abundance: .
d_gene: .

CDR3aa: CASSTRDRQTNTNEKLFF
CDR3nt: TGTGCCAGCAGCACCCGGGACAGGCAAACAAACACTAATGAAAAACTGTTTTTT
j_gene: TRBJ1-4
v_gene: TRBV7-2
abundance: .
d_gene: TRBD1

CDR3aa: CAWSSGGASHDTQYF
CDR3nt: TGTGCCTGGAGTAGCGGGGGGGCCAGTCACGATACGCAGTATTTT
j_gene: TRBJ2-3
v_gene: TRBV30
abundance: .
d_gene: TRBD2

CDR3aa: CASSEDPGLFYEQYF
CDR3nt: TGTGCCAGCAGCGAAGATCCGGGACTCTTCTACGAGCAGTACTTC
j_gene: TRBJ2-7
v_gene: TRBV7-2
abundance: .
d_gene: .

CDR3aa: CASMSRAGANVLTF
CDR3nt: TGCGCCAGCATGTCGAGGGCTGGGGCCAACGTCCTGACTTTC
j_gene: TRBJ2-6
v_gene: TRBV5-1
abundance: .
d_gene: .

CDR3aa: CASSSSGGAEETQYF
CDR3nt: TGTGCCAGCAGCTCTAGCGGGGGGGCAGAGGAGACCCAGTACTTC
j_gene: TRBJ2-5
v_gene: TRBV11-3
abundance: .
d_gene: TRBD2

CDR3aa: CASSQSTGSNYGYTF
CDR3nt: TGCGCCAGCAGTCAATCTACAGGCTCTAACTATGGCTACACCTTC
j_gene: TRBJ1-2
v_gene: TRBV23-1
abundance: .
d_gene: .

CDR3aa: CASSSAKGQGSYNEQFF
CDR3nt: TGTGCCAGCAGCTCAGCCAAAGGACAGGGCTCCTACAATGAGCAGTTCTTC
j_gene: TRBJ2-1
v_gene: TRBV11-3
abundance: .
d_gene: TRBD1

CDR3aa: CASSLRHQETQYF
CDR3nt: TGTGCCAGCAGCTTGCGTCACCAAGAGACCCAGTACTTC
j_gene: TRBJ2-5
v_gene: TRBV5-4
abundance: .
d_gene: .

CDR3aa: CASSFGDREPHGYTF
CDR3nt: TGTGCCAGCAGCTTCGGGGACAGGGAACCTCATGGCTACACCTTC
j_gene: TRBJ1-2
v_gene: TRBV5-4
abundance: .
d_gene: TRBD1

CDR3aa: CASSWTGGGYGYTF
CDR3nt: TGTGCCAGCAGCTGGACAGGGGGCGGCTATGGCTACACCTTC
j_gene: TRBJ1-2
v_gene: TRBV6-5
abundance: .
d_gene: TRBD1

CDR3aa: CASSQDRGDIQYF
CDR3nt: TGTGCCAGCAGTCAGGACAGGGGGGACATTCAGTACTTC
j_gene: TRBJ2-4
v_gene: TRBV5-6
abundance: few
d_gene: TRBD1

CDR3aa: CASSLIGGSQEGYTF
CDR3nt: TGTGCCAGCAGCTTAATTGGGGGCAGTCAAGAGGGCTACACCTTC
j_gene: TRBJ1-2
v_gene: TRBV7-3
abundance: .
d_gene: .

CDR3aa: CASGLTAASTDTQYF
CDR3nt: TGTGCTAGTGGTTTGACGGCGGCTAGCACAGATACGCAGTATTTT
j_gene: TRBJ2-3
v_gene: TRBV12-5
abundance: .
d_gene: .

CDR3aa: CASSIEPGGDLYGYTF
CDR3nt: TGTGCCAGTAGTATCGAACCGGGGGGCGACCTCTATGGCTACACCTTC
j_gene: TRBJ1-2
v_gene: TRBV19
abundance: .
d_gene: .

CDR3aa: CASSASPDKSAEQYF
CDR3nt: TGTGCCAGCAGCGCAAGTCCGGACAAATCAGCCGAGCAGTACTTC
j_gene: TRBJ2-7
v_gene: TRBV9
abundance: .
d_gene: .

CDR3aa: CAGDRGNTIYF
CDR3nt: TGTGCCGGGGACAGGGGAAACACCATATATTTT
j_gene: TRBJ1-3
v_gene: TRBV30
abundance: .
d_gene: TRBD1

CDR3aa: CATKRALNQPQHF
CDR3nt: TGTGCCACCAAGAGGGCCCTCAATCAGCCCCAGCATTTT
j_gene: TRBJ1-5
v_gene: TRBV2
abundance: .
d_gene: .

CDR3aa: CASSSGGGMPNEQFF
CDR3nt: TGTGCCAGCAGCTCTGGAGGCGGGATGCCCAATGAGCAGTTCTTC
j_gene: TRBJ2-1
v_gene: TRBV5-4
abundance: .
d_gene: .

CDR3aa: CATSRGGLSSLLGETQYF
CDR3nt: TGTGCCACCAGCAGAGGGGGGCTAAGTTCTCTTCTGGGAGAGACCCAGTACTTC
j_gene: TRBJ2-5
v_gene: TRBV15
abundance: .
d_gene: .

CDR3aa: CAWTRAGANVLTF
CDR3nt: TGTGCCTGGACCAGGGCTGGGGCCAACGTCCTGACTTTC
j_gene: TRBJ2-6
v_gene: TRBV30
abundance: .
d_gene: .

CDR3aa: CASSLVNQPQHF
CDR3nt: TGTGCCAGCAGCCTTGTCAATCAGCCCCAGCATTTT
j_gene: TRBJ1-5
v_gene: TRBV5-6
abundance: .
d_gene: .

CDR3aa: CASSHGTLAPYGYTF
CDR3nt: TGTGCCAGCAGCCACGGGACTCTCGCCCCCTATGGCTACACCTTC
j_gene: TRBJ1-2
v_gene: TRBV4-2
abundance: .
d_gene: .

CDR3aa: CASSVVSYRENTEAFF
CDR3nt: TGTGCCAGCAGCGTAGTAAGTTACAGGGAGAACACTGAAGCTTTCTTT
j_gene: TRBJ1-1
v_gene: TRBV9
abundance: once
d_gene: .

CDR3aa: CSVDSRERSGNYGYTF
CDR3nt: TGCAGCGTTGATAGTAGGGAGAGGTCTGGTAACTATGGCTACACCTTC
j_gene: TRBJ1-2
v_gene: TRBV29-1
abundance: .
d_gene: .

CDR3aa: CASSLFGGSNTEAFF
CDR3nt: TGTGCCAGCAGCTTATTTGGGGGCTCGAACACTGAAGCTTTCTTT
j_gene: TRBJ1-1
v_gene: TRBV7-2
abundance: .
d_gene: .

CDR3aa: CASSQQAANTGELFF
CDR3nt: TGTGCCAGCTCACAACAGGCTGCGAACACCGGGGAGCTGTTTTTT
j_gene: TRBJ2-2
v_gene: TRBV18
abundance: once
d_gene: .

CDR3aa: CAWSRGEAFF
CDR3nt: TGTGCCTGGAGTCGGGGAGAAGCTTTCTTT
j_gene: TRBJ1-1
v_gene: TRBV30
abundance: few
d_gene: .

CDR3aa: CASSPGTRRGQTEAFF
CDR3nt: TGTGCCAGCAGCCCCGGGACGCGGAGGGGGCAAACTGAAGCTTTCTTT
j_gene: TRBJ1-1
v_gene: TRBV11-2
abundance: .
d_gene: TRBD1

CDR3aa: CASSLASQGAQPQHF
CDR3nt: TGTGCCAGCAGCTTAGCGAGTCAGGGGGCTCAGCCCCAGCATTTT
j_gene: TRBJ1-5
v_gene: TRBV7-8
abundance: .
d_gene: TRBD1

CDR3aa: CASSFRSSGENTGELFF
CDR3nt: TGTGCCAGCAGCTTCCGGAGTAGCGGGGAAAACACCGGGGAGCTGTTTTTT
j_gene: TRBJ2-2
v_gene: TRBV9
abundance: .
d_gene: TRBD2

CDR3aa: CASSAAPGEGSPLHF
CDR3nt: TGTGCCAGCAGCGCGGCACCAGGGGAGGGTTCACCCCTCCACTTT
j_gene: TRBJ1-6
v_gene: TRBV5-4
abundance: .
d_gene: .

CDR3aa: CASSTLGTSPNSPLHF
CDR3nt: TGTGCCAGTAGTACGTTAGGGACAAGCCCTAATTCACCCCTCCACTTT
j_gene: TRBJ1-6
v_gene: TRBV19
abundance: .
d_gene: .

CDR3aa: CASSFGRYTEAFF
CDR3nt: TGTGCCAGTAGTTTTGGGAGGTACACTGAAGCTTTCTTT
j_gene: TRBJ1-1
v_gene: TRBV19
abundance: .
d_gene: .

CDR3aa: CASSPGGGAQETQYF
CDR3nt: TGTGCCAGCTCACCAGGAGGGGGGGCTCAAGAGACCCAGTACTTC
j_gene: TRBJ2-5
v_gene: TRBV18
abundance: .
d_gene: .